The 3 T cell receptor beta chains given below trace back to one sample, sequenced in a study of neurological immune-mediated disorders. MiXCR, applied by TCRdb to the 5' RACE reads, yields one record per CDR3 protein. The sample includes some 50,000 distinct CDR3 sequences, about 2% of them seen just once. Sequenced sample: PBMCs. These TCRs come from a woman aged 40-49 years with multiple sclerosis.

This clonotype was found many times. V gene TRBV12-3 or TRBV12-4 combines with J gene TRBJ2-3; 7 bases are shared with TRBD1. V lost 3 bases, J lost 6 bases, and 3 bases stayed unmatched. This CDR3 region has 13 residues. The CDR3: CASSFEQGDTQYF. The CDR3 region has the DNA TGTGCCAGCAGTTTCGAACAGGGGGATACGCAGTATTTT.

This clonotype appeared a few times. A read error may be the cause here, since a much bigger clone is one base away. CDR3 protein: CASSGKVANEQFF. The CDR3 region has the DNA TGTGCCAGCAGCGGAAAGGTGGCCAATGAGCAGTTCTTC. J is TRBJ2-1 and V is TRBV25-1; D gene unclear. CDR3 length: 13 residues. V gave up 6 bases and J gave up 6 bases, with 12 bases separating them. Germline V CDR1 and CDR2: MGHDK, SYGVNS.

This clonotype has at least ten counts. V gene TRBV12-3 or TRBV12-4 combines with J gene TRBJ2-7; TRBD1 matches at 8 bases. The CDR3 runs to 13 residues. The V gene end was trimmed by 1 base and the J gene end by 7 bases; junction bases not matched to a gene: 3. This CDR3 reads CASSLGTGGEQYF. As DNA, the CDR3 is TGTGCCAGCAGTTTAGGTACAGGGGGGGAGCAGTACTTC.